These 26 T cell receptor beta chains were all obtained from the same sample, sequenced in a study of cytomegalovirus exposure and HLA in healthy donors. PCR primers comprised 60 Vbeta and 13 Jbeta primers. The protocol was immunoSEQ multiplex PCR, while the TCRdb copy is restricted to in-frame clones and leaves out a portion. The data contain 100,000 to 150,000 clones, around 80% of them singletons. Material for sequencing was PBMCs. The receptors were sampled from a woman aged 25 to 39 in good health and CMV-seronegative.

The chain couples TRBV4-1 to TRBJ1-1, with 7 bases identical to TRBD1. CDR1 is MGHRA, CDR2 YSYEKL, per germline. Losses at the gene ends were 2 bases for V and 7 bases for J; bases not matched to a gene: 4. The CDR3 extends over 13 amino acids. CDR3 region: CASSQLRQGEAFF. The CDR3 bases are TGCGCCAGCAGCCAATTAAGACAGGGTGAAGCTTTCTTT.

The J gene is TRBJ2-4, the V gene TRBV19, with a possible D match to TRBD2 (6 bases). V dropped 0 bases and J dropped 2 bases, with 14 bases sitting between them. Germline values: CDR1 LNHDA, CDR2 SQIVND (reference sequence). The CDR3 runs 17 residues. Written as DNA, the CDR3 is TGTGCCAGTAGTATAGATCATGGGGGAGGACCCAAAAACATTCAGTACTTC. This encodes CASSIDHGGGPKNIQYF.

CDR3 sequence: CASTGFGYTF. For the CDR3, the DNA is TGCGCCAGCACGGGGTTTGGCTACACCTTC. V is TRBV10-1 and J is TRBJ1-2; D gene unclear. Between the trimmed V and J ends, which lost 7 bases and 7 bases, there was a span of 7 bases. Germline V CDR1 and CDR2: WNHNN, SYGVQD (reference sequence). The CDR3 totals 10 residues.

V usage is TRBV4-1 and J usage is TRBJ1-5; 8 bases fit TRBD1. This CDR3 has 16 amino acids. Germline V gene sequence: CDR1 MGHRA, CDR2 YSYEKL. The J segment lost 6 bases and the V segment lost 0 bases, leaving 7 bases of the junction unmatched. DNA of the CDR3: TGCGCCAGCAGCCAAGAAATCGGACAGGGTGCTCAGCCCCAGCATTTT. This encodes CASSQEIGQGAQPQHF.

The V and J genes are TRBV11-2 and TRBJ1-4, with D hard to call. Germline values: CDR1 SGHAT, CDR2 FQNNGV. The V end lost 4 bases, the J end lost 8 bases, and 11 bases lay between the germline ends. The length of the CDR3 is 13 residues. The CDR3 region has the DNA TGTGCCAGCAGCTGGGAGGGAGAGGAAAAACTGTTTTTT. Translating gives CASSWEGEEKLFF.

The chain links TRBV5-6 to TRBJ2-5; D gene ambiguous. The J call is uncertain, as TRBJ2-7 better fits the DNA end. The CDR3 is 12 amino acids. The germline V gene encodes CDR1 SGHDT and CDR2 YYEEEE. The CDR3, as DNA: TGTGCCAGCAGCCCCTCCCCCTACGAGCAGTACTTC. It is translated as CASSPSPYEQYF.

V is TRBV2 and J is TRBJ1-5, with 7 bases fitting TRBD1. Per the germline V gene, CDR1 is SNHLY and CDR2 is FYNNEI. J was trimmed by 4 bases and V by 5 bases; bases with no gene match: 20. The CDR3 is made up of 19 amino acids. CDR3 sequence reads: CASSNPGQGVALQNQPQHF. CDR3 DNA: TGTGCCAGCAGTAACCCGGGCCAGGGGGTGGCCCTCCAGAATCAGCCCCAGCATTTT.

The gene calls are TRBV30 and TRBJ1-4; 10 positions match TRBD1. CDR1 and CDR2 (germline): GTSNPN, SVGIG (reference sequence). The CDR3 has 15 residues. J gave up 2 bases and V 6 bases, and 6 bases lay outside the gene matches. As DNA, the CDR3 is TGTGCCTGCCGGGACAGGGGATGGACTAATGAAAAACTGTTTTTT. Residues: CACRDRGWTNEKLFF.

J is TRBJ2-3 and V is TRBV7-9, with TRBD2 identical over 8 bases. Germline V gene sequence: CDR1 SEHNR, CDR2 FQNEAQ (reference sequence). Trimming at V came to 7 bases and at J to 1 base, leaving 1 base not matched to a gene. The CDR3 has 13 amino acids. In nucleotides, the CDR3 is TGTGCCAGCACGGGGGGGCGCACAGATACGCAGTATTTT. This sequence encodes CASTGGRTDTQYF.

J is TRBJ1-2 and V is TRBV5-1; 8 nucleotides match TRBD1. The ends lost 4 bases at V and 8 bases at J; junction bases unmatched: 7. Germline CDR1 reads SGHRS; CDR2 reads YFSETQ. This CDR3 contains 13 residues. CDR3 in amino acids: CASSLIAGGGYTF. The CDR3 DNA reads TGCGCCAGCAGCCTTATTGCAGGGGGCGGCTACACCTTC.

The V call is TRBV10-1, the J call TRBJ1-4; 9 nucleotides agree with TRBD1. J gave up 8 bases and V 2 bases, and 15 bases lay outside the gene matches. Germline CDR1 is WNHNN and CDR2 is SYGVQD (reference sequence). The CDR3 spans 18 residues. The CDR3: CASSEPPGQGFVEEKLFF. For the CDR3, the DNA is TGCGCCAGCAGTGAGCCCCCGGGACAGGGATTCGTGGAAGAAAAACTGTTTTTT.

The DNA of the CDR3 is TGTGCCAGCAGTTACGCCCGGACAGGGCACAATGGCTACACCTTC. Its translation is CASSYARTGHNGYTF. The gene calls are TRBV6-5 and TRBJ1-2, with 8 bases aligning to TRBD1. The CDR3 extends over 15 amino acids. Trimming removed 2 bases from V and 6 bases from J; junction bases left unmatched: 8. The germline V gene encodes CDR1 MNHEY and CDR2 SVGAGI.

The J gene is TRBJ1-1, the V gene TRBV29-1; D is possibly TRBD1 (6 bases). Trimming stripped 5 bases from V and 3 bases from J, with 22 bases between. This CDR3 comprises 16 residues. Germline V gene lookup returns CDR1 SQVTM and CDR2 ANQGSEA. CDR3 nucleotide sequence: TGCAGCGTTCCACTCCGGACAGAAGAATTGGACACTGAAGCTTTCTTT. As protein: CSVPLRTEELDTEAFF.

The rearrangement links TRBV7-8 to TRBJ2-7; TRBD2 agrees at 11 bases. The germline gives CDR1 SGHVS, CDR2 FQNEAQ. The V and J ends lost 4 bases and 0 bases, in that order; junction bases with no gene match: 8. This CDR3 comprises 17 residues. The DNA of the CDR3 is TGTGCCAGCAGCTCTTGGACTAGCGGGTACTACTCCTACGAGCAGTACTTC. Amino acids: CASSSWTSGYYSYEQYF.

This clone was recorded once. The rearrangement links TRBV4-1 to TRBJ2-7; possible D gene TRBD1, 6 bases. The V end was cut by 2 bases, the J end by 5 bases, with 16 bases between. CDR1 is MGHRA and CDR2 is YSYEKL in the germline V gene. The CDR3 spans 15 residues. This chain's CDR3 is CASSQLQGERHEQYF. Here the CDR3 DNA reads TGCGCCAGCAGCCAACTACAGGGTGAAAGGCACGAGCAGTACTTC.

The DNA of the CDR3 is TGTGCCAGTAGTATTTGGGTCTCAGGGTCCTACGAGCAGTACTTC. This encodes CASSIWVSGSYEQYF. This sequence joins TRBV19 and TRBJ2-7; possibly TRBD1 for D (5 bases). Germline CDR1 is LNHDA and CDR2 is SQIVND (reference sequence). The V gene lost 3 bases and the J gene lost 1 base, with 13 bases spanning the gap. This CDR3 comprises 15 residues.

This chain joins TRBV7-2 and TRBJ2-2, with D possibly being TRBD1 (6 bases). V gave up 5 bases and J gave up 2 bases, with 12 bases separating them. The CDR3 sequence is 15 residues long. Germline lookup yields CDR1 SGHTA and CDR2 FQGNSA. The CDR3 DNA follows: TGTGCCAGCAGCAAAGGGGGTGTAAACACCGGGGAGCTGTTTTTT. Translating it yields CASSKGGVNTGELFF.

The gene calls are TRBV7-8 and TRBJ2-3; 8 positions match TRBD2. The germline V gene has CDR1 SGHVS and CDR2 FQNEAQ. CDR3 length: 16 amino acids. With V trimmed by 7 bases and J by 3 bases, 12 bases remained unmatched. The CDR3: CASNLRARGGTDTQYF. DNA for the CDR3: TGTGCCAGCAACCTACGGGCTCGGGGGGGGACAGATACGCAGTATTTT. The full variable domain, completed using reference TRBV7-8 and TRBJ2-3, is GAGVSQSPRYKVAKRGQDVALRCDPISGHVSLFWYQQALGQGPEFLTYFQNEAQLDKSGLPSDRFFAERPEGSVSTLKIQRTQQEDSAVYLCASNLRARGGTDTQYFGPGTRLTVL.

The gene calls are TRBV4-2 and TRBJ2-1; 7 bases align to TRBD2. V shed 0 bases, J shed 4 bases, and the junction held 15 bases outside the gene matches. The germline CDR1 and CDR2 sequences are LGHNA and YNFKEQ. CDR3 length equals 19 residues. The CDR3 DNA sequence: TGTGCCAGCAGCCAAGAGAGTGGCGGGAGAGGATGGGGATACAATGAGCAGTTCTTC. Translated: CASSQESGGRGWGYNEQFF.

CDR3 amino acids: CASSLMGGGSGRRGEQYF. As DNA, the CDR3 is TGTGCCAGCAGCCTAATGGGGGGCGGGAGCGGGAGAAGGGGCGAGCAGTACTTC. V usage is TRBV11-3 and J usage is TRBJ2-5; TRBD2 matches at 8 bases. The DNA end is more similar to TRBJ2-7, so the J call may be wrong. CDR3 length equals 18 residues. CDR1 is SGHNT and CDR2 is YENEEA in the germline V gene.

This chain connects TRBV6-6 to TRBJ2-7; 7 bases match TRBD1. J lost 2 bases, V lost 4 bases, and 5 bases had no gene match. This CDR3 contains 14 residues. CDR1 and CDR2 (germline): MNHNY, SVGAGI (reference sequence). The CDR3 reads CASSFGTETYEQYF. CDR3 bases: TGTGCCAGCAGTTTCGGGACAGAGACCTACGAGCAGTACTTC.

The chain has TRBV9 and TRBJ2-1; TRBD1 matches at 8 bases. The CDR3 is 20 residues long. J lost 9 bases, V lost 0 bases, and 23 bases had no gene match. Germline CDR1 and CDR2: SGDLS and YYNGEE. CDR3 coding DNA: TGTGCCAGCAGCGTAGAGGACAGTTTCGGGGCAGGGGGCGGTTTCGGTGAGCAGTTCTTC. It translates to CASSVEDSFGAGGGFGEQFF.

The chain employs TRBV6-1 and TRBJ2-3, with 14 bases fitting TRBD2. The CDR3 totals 19 residues. Germline-derived CDR1 and CDR2 are MNHNS and SASEGT. The V and J ends lost 4 bases and 0 bases, in that order; junction bases with no gene match: 9. The CDR3 protein is CASSVQTSGGVRSTDTQYF. The CDR3 coding sequence is TGTGCCAGCAGTGTCCAGACTAGCGGGGGGGTTCGAAGCACAGATACGCAGTATTTT.

The chain employs TRBV6-5 and TRBJ2-1; D is possibly TRBD1 (5 bases). The CDR3 is 16 amino acids. Trimming cost V 3 bases and J 0 bases, with 12 bases left between them. CDR1 and CDR2 (germline): MNHEY, SVGAGI. Written as DNA, the CDR3 is TGTGCCAGCAGTTATGACAGACACATCTCCTACAATGAGCAGTTCTTC. Translated: CASSYDRHISYNEQFF.

V and J are TRBV5-8 and TRBJ2-7; D possibly corresponds to TRBD1 (6 bases). The V end lost 1 base, the J end lost 0 bases, and 14 bases lay between the germline ends. Germline CDR1 and CDR2: SGHTS and YDEGEE. This CDR3 contains 16 residues. CDR3: CASSLRGQPNSYEQYF. In DNA form, the CDR3 reads TGTGCCAGCAGCTTGCGCGGACAGCCGAACTCCTACGAGCAGTACTTC.

This clone came up once. The CDR3 sequence is CASARGDIQYF. The CDR3 coding sequence is TGTGCCAGCGCCCGGGGGGACATTCAGTACTTC. The chain is built from TRBV10-3 and TRBJ2-4; 7 nucleotides align to TRBD2. Trimming cost V 10 bases and J 8 bases; bases outside gene matches: 5. The CDR3 length is 11 residues. Germline V gives CDR1 ENHRY, CDR2 SYGVKD.